Below, 14 T cell receptor beta chains from the same sample are listed, as sequenced in a study of HIV-infected patients and healthy controls. cDNA was made from approximately 500 ng RNA using alpha and beta constant primers. Alpha and beta chain libraries were made separately by chain-specific third strand synthesis with multiplexing indices. TCRdb re-called the 5' RACE reads with MiXCR, one entry per CDR3 protein. Of 3,000 to 4,000 distinct CDR3 sequences in the sample, approximately 8.5% were seen once. Roughly three months, about 14 weeks, into antiretroviral therapy, follow-up blood was collected. Whole blood was used without fractionation, so all unsorted peripheral T cells were included. Source: blood, taken during antiretroviral therapy. These receptors came from an adult with HIV infection.

The chain is built from TRBV6-5 and TRBJ1-5; D possibly corresponds to TRBD1 (6 bases). The CDR3 loop spans 14 amino acids. CDR1 is MNHEY, CDR2 SVGAGI, per germline. With 5 bases removed from V and 0 bases from J, the gap between germline ends came to 8 bases. CDR3 DNA sequence: TGTGCCAGCAGTCAGGGGTATAGCAATCAGCCCCAGCATTTT. Translated: CASSQGYSNQPQHF.

In this sample, this clonotype turned up once. The chain employs TRBV21-1 and TRBJ2-2; the DNA was not compared with TRBD1, the D call given in the table. TRBV21-1 is annotated as a pseudogene. The CDR3 length is 15 residues. Written as DNA, the CDR3 is TGTGCCAGCCTGTCTGGGGGGCGGGTCGCCGGGGAGCTGTTTTTT. This encodes CASLSGGRVAGELFF.

This clonotype was detected many times. This rearrangement joins TRBV19 to TRBJ2-4, with TRBD2 matching 13 bases. This CDR3 contains 15 residues. CDR1 is LNHDA, CDR2 SQIVND, per germline (reference sequence). V lost 7 bases and J lost 7; bases outside the gene matches: 7. The DNA for the CDR3 is TGTGCCAGTACCCGGACTAGCGGGGGACCCAACATTCAGTACTTC. Protein product: CASTRTSGGPNIQYF.

This clonotype was counted ten times or more. The V call is TRBV13, the J call TRBJ2-3; D is unclear. This CDR3 is built from 16 residues. Trimming took 5 bases from V and 5 from J, leaving 20 bases between them. Germline CDR1 reads PRHDT; CDR2 reads FYEKMQ (reference sequence). The CDR3 region has the DNA TGTGCCAGCAGCCCCGCAATGAGTGATCACAGAGATACGCAGTATTTT. Translation gives CASSPAMSDHRDTQYF.

This clonotype is medium-sized by share. The chain combines TRBV6-1 with TRBJ1-3; D not certain. This CDR3 contains 14 residues. V was shortened by 0 bases and J by 5 bases, with 8 bases between the two germline ends. From germline, CDR1 is MNHNS and CDR2 SASEGT. The DNA for the CDR3 is TGTGCCAGCAGTGAAGCGCGGACCCGAAACACCATATATTTT. It codes for CASSEARTRNTIYF.

This clonotype has a handful of counts. The chain recombines TRBV25-1 with TRBJ2-7; either TRBD1 or TRBD2 may fit D (5 bases each). CDR1 and CDR2 from the germline V gene are MGHDK and SYGVNS. The CDR3 sequence is 13 residues long. V lost 2 bases and J lost 5, with 10 bases in between. This chain's CDR3 is CASSEAWDHEQYF. CDR3 DNA sequence: TGTGCCAGCAGTGAAGCCTGGGACCACGAGCAGTACTTC.

This clonotype appeared many times. The chain is built from TRBV6-6 and TRBJ2-5, with TRBD2 matching over 8 bases. Germline V CDR1 and CDR2: MNHNY, SVGAGI (reference sequence). The length of the CDR3 is 14 residues. With V trimmed by 5 bases and J by 5 bases, 7 bases remained unmatched. The CDR3 protein is CASSAGGLIETQYF. CDR3 bases: TGTGCCAGCAGTGCGGGGGGCCTCATCGAGACCCAGTACTTC.

In this sample, this clonotype turned up once. A much larger clone lies a single base off, so this may be a read error. DNA for the CDR3: TGTGCTAGCAGCTTAAGCAGCAGCGGGGGGGCAGGAGAGACCCGGTACTTC. Its translation: CASSLSSSGGAGETRYF. This chain links TRBV7-7 with TRBJ2-5; TRBD2 matches at 10 bases. From germline, CDR1 is SSHAT and CDR2 FNYEAQ (reference sequence). The CDR3 has 17 amino acids.

This clonotype appeared many times. The rearrangement joins TRBV13 to TRBJ2-1; TRBD1 agrees at 7 bases. V shed 4 bases and J 7 bases; nucleotides not matched to a gene: 13. The germline V gene encodes CDR1 PRHDT and CDR2 FYEKMQ (reference sequence). CDR3 length: 16 amino acids. As DNA, the CDR3 is TGTGCCAGCAGCTCTAGTAGGACAGGCTTCGATAATGAGCAGTTCTTC. Protein sequence: CASSSSRTGFDNEQFF.

By frequency in the sample, this clonotype is medium-sized. The CDR3: CASSPGANYGYTF. The CDR3 DNA reads TGTGCCAGCTCACCAGGGGCCAACTATGGCTACACCTTC. V usage is TRBV18 and J usage is TRBJ1-2, with D possibly matching TRBD1 (5 bases). The CDR3 is 13 amino acids. The V gene lost 2 bases and the J gene lost 2 bases, with 6 bases spanning the gap. Looked up from germline, CDR1 is KGHSH and CDR2 is LQKENI. Looking up the rest from reference TRBV18 and TRBJ1-2 gives the full variable domain: NAGVMQNPRHLVRRRGQEARLRCSPMKGHSHVYWYRQLPEEGLKFMVYLQKENIIDESGMPKERFSAEFPKEGPSILRIQQVVRGDSAAYFCASSPGANYGYTFGSGTRLTVV.

This clonotype was seen more than once but under ten times. This chain connects TRBV14 to TRBJ2-1; TRBD2 is a possible D gene (6 bases). CDR3 size: 13 residues. V was trimmed by 4 bases and J by 4 bases, leaving 8 bases between them. Germline CDR1 reads SGHDN; CDR2 reads FVKESK. The CDR3 sequence: CASSPTSYNEQFF. The CDR3 DNA is TGTGCCAGCAGCCCGACTAGTTACAATGAGCAGTTCTTC.

In its sample, this clonotype ranks as medium-sized. The chain couples TRBV6-2 or TRBV6-3 to TRBJ1-5, with 10 nucleotides matching TRBD1. Trimming cost V 6 bases and J 4 bases; bases outside gene matches: 6. The germline V gene encodes CDR1 MNHEY and CDR2 SVGEGT. The CDR3 length is 15 residues. This CDR3 is CASRDLGQGNQPQHF. The CDR3 DNA is TGTGCCAGCAGGGACCTGGGACAGGGGAATCAGCCCCAGCATTTT.

This clonotype counts as medium-sized. The chain links TRBV24-1 to TRBJ2-1, with 9 nucleotides matching TRBD2. Trimming cost V 4 bases and J 2 bases; bases outside gene matches: 8. Germline loops: CDR1 KGHDR, CDR2 SFDVKD. CDR3 size: 17 residues. The CDR3 coding sequence is TGTGCCACCAGTGACTCCTCCAGCGGGGGGCCCTACAATGAGCAGTTCTTC. It translates to CATSDSSSGGPYNEQFF.

By share of the sample, this clonotype is medium-sized. The chain carries TRBV18 and TRBJ2-3, with D possibly TRBD1 on 5 matching bases. This CDR3 spans 15 amino acids. The germline V and J ends were trimmed by 4 bases and 3 bases, with 14 bases remaining between them. Germline V gene data show CDR1 as KGHSH and CDR2 as LQKENI. This CDR3 is CASSLLRVSTDTQYF. Written as DNA, the CDR3 is TGTGCCAGCTCACTCCTCAGGGTTTCGACAGATACGCAGTATTTT. The variable domain in full, completed from reference TRBV18 and TRBJ2-3, reads NAGVMQNPRHLVRRRGQEARLRCSPMKGHSHVYWYRQLPEEGLKFMVYLQKENIIDESGMPKERFSAEFPKEGPSILRIQQVVRGDSAAYFCASSLLRVSTDTQYFGPGTRLTVL.